This T cell receptor (beta chain) originates from a study of blood T cell repertoires in COVID-19. For the study at large: Both acute and convalescent COVID-19 samples were obtained from the United States, Italy and Spain. PBMCs, B-cell-depleted T cells, or T cells were the source of the cDNA or gDNA that made up the material.

TCRdb's copy holds only in-frame clones and misses some; the assay was immunoSEQ multiplex PCR. The table shows roughly 180,000 clones, with about 90% occurring only once. This CDR3 is built from 14 residues. V gave up 1 base and J gave up 2 bases, with 8 bases separating them. The germline V gene has CDR1 SGHTA and CDR2 FQGNSA. This clone showed up just a few times. This sequence joins TRBV7-2 and TRBJ1-2; D might be TRBD1 (6 bases). The receptor comes from a man between 65 and 79 years old with active or convalescent COVID-19. Source material: peripheral blood. The CDR3 region is CASSLDRANYGYTF. The CDR3, as DNA: TGTGCCAGCAGCTTAGACAGGGCGAACTATGGCTACACCTTC.